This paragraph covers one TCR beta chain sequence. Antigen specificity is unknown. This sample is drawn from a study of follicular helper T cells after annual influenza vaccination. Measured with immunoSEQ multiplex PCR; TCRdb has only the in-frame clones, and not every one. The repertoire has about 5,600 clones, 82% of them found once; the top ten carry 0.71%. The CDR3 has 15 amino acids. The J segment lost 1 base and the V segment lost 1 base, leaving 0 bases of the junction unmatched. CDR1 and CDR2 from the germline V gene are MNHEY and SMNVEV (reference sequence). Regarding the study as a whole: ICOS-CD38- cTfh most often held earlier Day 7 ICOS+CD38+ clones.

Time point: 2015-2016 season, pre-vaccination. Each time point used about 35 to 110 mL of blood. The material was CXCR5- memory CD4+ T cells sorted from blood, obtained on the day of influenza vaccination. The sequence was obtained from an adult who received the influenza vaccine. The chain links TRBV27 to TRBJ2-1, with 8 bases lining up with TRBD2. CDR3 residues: CASSLLAGSYNEQFF. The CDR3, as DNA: TGTGCCAGCAGTTTATTAGCGGGGTCCTACAATGAGCAGTTCTTC.